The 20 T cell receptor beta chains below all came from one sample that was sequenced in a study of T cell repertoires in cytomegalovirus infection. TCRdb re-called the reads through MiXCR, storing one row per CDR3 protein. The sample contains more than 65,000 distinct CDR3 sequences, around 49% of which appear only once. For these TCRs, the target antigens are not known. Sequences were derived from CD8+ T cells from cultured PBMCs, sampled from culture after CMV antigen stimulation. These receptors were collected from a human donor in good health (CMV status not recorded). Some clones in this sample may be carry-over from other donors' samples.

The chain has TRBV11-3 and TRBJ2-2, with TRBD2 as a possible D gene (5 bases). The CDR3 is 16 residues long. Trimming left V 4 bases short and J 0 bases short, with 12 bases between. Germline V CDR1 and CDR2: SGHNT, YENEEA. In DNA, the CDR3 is TGTGCCAGCAGCTCCCCCCGGGGTGCGAACACCGGGGAGCTGTTTTTT. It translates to CASSSPRGANTGELFF.

The CDR3 DNA is TGTGCCAGCTCCCCTTACAGCGTAACGAACACTGAAGCTTTCTTT. Translated: CASSPYSVTNTEAFF. The rearrangement joins TRBV18 to TRBJ1-1, with D unresolved. Germline V gene data show CDR1 as KGHSH and CDR2 as LQKENI. The V end lost 6 bases, the J end lost 1 base, and 15 bases lay between the germline ends. The CDR3 is 15 residues long.

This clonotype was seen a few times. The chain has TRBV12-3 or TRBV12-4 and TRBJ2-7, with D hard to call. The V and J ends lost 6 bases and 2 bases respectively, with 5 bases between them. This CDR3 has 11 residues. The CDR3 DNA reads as TGTGCCAGCAGCCGCACCTACGAGCAGTACTTC. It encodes CASSRTYEQYF.

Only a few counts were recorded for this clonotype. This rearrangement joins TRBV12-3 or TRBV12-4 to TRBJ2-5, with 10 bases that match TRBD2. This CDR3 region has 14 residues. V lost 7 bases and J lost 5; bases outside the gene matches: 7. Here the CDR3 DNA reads TGTGCCAGCATCCTTAGCGGGGGGAGGGAGACCCAGTACTTC. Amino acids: CASILSGGRETQYF.

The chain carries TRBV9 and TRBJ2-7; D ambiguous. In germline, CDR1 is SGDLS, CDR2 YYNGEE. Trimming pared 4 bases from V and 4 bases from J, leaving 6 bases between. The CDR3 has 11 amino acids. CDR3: CASSFLYEQYF. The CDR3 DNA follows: TGTGCCAGCAGCTTTCTTTACGAGCAGTACTTC.

For the CDR3, the DNA is TGCAGCGTACATGACGTGTATGGCTACACCTTC. This gives the protein CSVHDVYGYTF. The chain joins TRBV29-1 to TRBJ1-2; D is unresolved. With 6 bases removed from V and 5 bases from J, the gap between germline ends came to 10 bases. CDR3 length equals 11 residues. Germline V gives CDR1 SQVTM, CDR2 ANQGSEA.

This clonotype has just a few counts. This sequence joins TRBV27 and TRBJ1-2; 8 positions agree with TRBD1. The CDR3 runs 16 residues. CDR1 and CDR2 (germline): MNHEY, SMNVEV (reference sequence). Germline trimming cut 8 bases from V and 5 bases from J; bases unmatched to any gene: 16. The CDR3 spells CASGSISQGAHYGYTF. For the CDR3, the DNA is TGTGCCAGCGGGTCTATAAGTCAGGGGGCGCATTATGGCTACACCTTC.

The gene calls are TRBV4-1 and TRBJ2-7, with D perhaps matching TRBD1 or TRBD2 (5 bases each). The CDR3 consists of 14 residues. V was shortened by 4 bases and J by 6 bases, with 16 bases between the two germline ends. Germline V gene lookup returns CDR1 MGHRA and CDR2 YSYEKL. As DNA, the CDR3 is TGCGCCAGCAGCCCGGGACCCCGTGGGAGCGAGCAGTACTTC. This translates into CASSPGPRGSEQYF.

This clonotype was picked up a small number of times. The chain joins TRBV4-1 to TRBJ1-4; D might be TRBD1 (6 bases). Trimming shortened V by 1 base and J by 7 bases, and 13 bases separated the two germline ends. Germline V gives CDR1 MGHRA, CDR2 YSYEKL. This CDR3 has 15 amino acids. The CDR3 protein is CASSQGDTVSEKLFF. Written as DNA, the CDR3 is TGCGCCAGCAGCCAAGGGGACACCGTTAGTGAAAAACTGTTTTTT.

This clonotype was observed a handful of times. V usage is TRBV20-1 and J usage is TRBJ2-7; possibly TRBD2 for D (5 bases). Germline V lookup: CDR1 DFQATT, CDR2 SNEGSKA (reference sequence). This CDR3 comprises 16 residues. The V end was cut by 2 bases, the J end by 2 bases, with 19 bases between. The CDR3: CSARYIDTGSTYEQYF. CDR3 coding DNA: TGCAGTGCTAGATATATTGATACGGGATCAACCTACGAGCAGTACTTC.

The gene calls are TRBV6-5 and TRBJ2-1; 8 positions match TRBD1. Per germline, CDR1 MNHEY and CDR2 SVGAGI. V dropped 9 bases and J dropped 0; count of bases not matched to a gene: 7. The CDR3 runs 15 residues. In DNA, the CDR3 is TGTGCCAGTCGACAGGGGAAAAGCTCCTACAATGAGCAGTTCTTC. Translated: CASRQGKSSYNEQFF.

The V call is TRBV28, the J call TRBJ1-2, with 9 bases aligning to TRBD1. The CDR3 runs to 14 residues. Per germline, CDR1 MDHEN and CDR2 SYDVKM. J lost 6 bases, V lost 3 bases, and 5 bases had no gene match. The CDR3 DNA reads TGTGCCAGCAGTTTCCGGGGACAGGGTGATGGCTACACCTTC. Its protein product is CASSFRGQGDGYTF.

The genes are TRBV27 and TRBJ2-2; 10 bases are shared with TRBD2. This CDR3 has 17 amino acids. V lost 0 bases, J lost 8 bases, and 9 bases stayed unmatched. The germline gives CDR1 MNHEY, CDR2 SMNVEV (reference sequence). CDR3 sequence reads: CASSLSLLAGVTGELFF. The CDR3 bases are TGTGCCAGCAGTTTATCTCTCCTAGCGGGAGTAACTGGGGAGCTGTTTTTT.

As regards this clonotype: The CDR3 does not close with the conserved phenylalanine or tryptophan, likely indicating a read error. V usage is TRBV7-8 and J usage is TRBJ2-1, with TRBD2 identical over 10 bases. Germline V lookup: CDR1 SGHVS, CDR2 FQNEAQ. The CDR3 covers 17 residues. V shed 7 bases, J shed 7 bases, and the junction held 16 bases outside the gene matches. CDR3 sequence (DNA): TGTGCCAGCACCAGAGCTACTAGCGGGGCTAGGGGAAATGAGCAGTTCTCC. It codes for CASTRATSGARGNEQFS.

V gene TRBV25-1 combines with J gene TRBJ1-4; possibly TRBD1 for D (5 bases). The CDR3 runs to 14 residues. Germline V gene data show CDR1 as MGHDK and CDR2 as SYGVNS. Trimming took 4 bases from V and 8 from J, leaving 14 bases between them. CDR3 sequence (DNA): TGTGCCAGCAGTGGCCGGGAATGGGGCGAAAAACTGTTTTTT. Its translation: CASSGREWGEKLFF. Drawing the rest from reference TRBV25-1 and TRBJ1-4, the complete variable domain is EADIYQTPRYLVIGTGKKITLECSQTMGHDKMYWYQQDPGMELHLIHYSYGVNSTEKGDLSSESTVSRIRTEHFPLTLESARPSHTSQYLCASSGREWGEKLFFGSGTQLSVL.

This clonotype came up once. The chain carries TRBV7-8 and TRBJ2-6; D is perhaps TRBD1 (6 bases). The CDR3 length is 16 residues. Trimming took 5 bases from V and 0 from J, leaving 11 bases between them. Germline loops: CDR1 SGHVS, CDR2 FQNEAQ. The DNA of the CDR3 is TGTGCCAGCAGCCCTCTGGACAGCTCTGGGGCCAACGTCCTGACTTTC. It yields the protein CASSPLDSSGANVLTF.

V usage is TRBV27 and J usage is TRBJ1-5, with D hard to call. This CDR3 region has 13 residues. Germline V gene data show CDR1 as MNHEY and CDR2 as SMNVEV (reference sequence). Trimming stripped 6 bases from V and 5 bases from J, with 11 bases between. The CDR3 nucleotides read TGTGCCAGCAGGGAACGTCCTTATCAGCCCCAGCATTTT. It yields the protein CASRERPYQPQHF.

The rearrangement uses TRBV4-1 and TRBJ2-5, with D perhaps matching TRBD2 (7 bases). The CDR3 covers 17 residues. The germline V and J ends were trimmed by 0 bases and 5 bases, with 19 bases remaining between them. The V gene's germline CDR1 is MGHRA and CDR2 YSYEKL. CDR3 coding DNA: TGCGCCAGCAGCCAAGAGGCGGGCGGGGGCTGGGGGGAGACCCAGTACTTC. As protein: CASSQEAGGGWGETQYF.

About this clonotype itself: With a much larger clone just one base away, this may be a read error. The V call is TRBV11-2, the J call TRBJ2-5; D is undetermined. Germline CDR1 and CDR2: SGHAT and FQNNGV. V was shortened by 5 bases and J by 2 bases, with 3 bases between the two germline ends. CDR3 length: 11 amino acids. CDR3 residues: CASSAQETQYF. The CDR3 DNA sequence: TGTGCCAGCAGCGCTCAAGAGACCCAGTACTTC. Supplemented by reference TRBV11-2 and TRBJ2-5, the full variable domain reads EAGVAQSPRYKIIEKRQSVAFWCNPISGHATLYWYQQILGQGPKLLIQFQNNGVVDDSQLPKDRFSAERLKGVDSTLKIQPAKLEDSAVYLCASSAQETQYFGPGTRLLVL.

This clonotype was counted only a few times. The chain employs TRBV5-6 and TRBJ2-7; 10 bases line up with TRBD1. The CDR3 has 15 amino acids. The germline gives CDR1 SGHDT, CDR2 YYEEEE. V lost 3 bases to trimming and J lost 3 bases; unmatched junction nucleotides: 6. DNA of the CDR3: TGTGCCAGCAGCTCCTCCGGGACAGGGGTCTACGAGCAGTACTTC. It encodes CASSSSGTGVYEQYF.